What follows are 18 T cell receptor beta chains derived from one specimen sequenced in a study of vaccination effects on CD4 cells after COVID-19. Their recognized antigens are unknown. Culture proceeded for more than 8 days, and CD4+ T cells were then isolated. BNT162b2 vaccine or mRNA-1273 vaccine was given to participants in two doses. Method: immunoSEQ multiplex PCR; TCRdb's copy keeps in-frame clones and lacks some. The sample shows 45,000 to 55,000 clones, approximately 70% of them seen only once. The sample consisted of CD4+ T cells from PBMCs cultured without peptide, taken after COVID-19 vaccination. These receptors all stem from a human donor who received a COVID-19 vaccine.

The rearrangement joins TRBV5-1 to TRBJ1-5; 7 bases match TRBD1. The V gene end was trimmed by 5 bases and the J gene end by 0 bases; junction bases not matched to a gene: 2. The CDR3 sequence is 14 residues long. Germline V gene lookup returns CDR1 SGHRS and CDR2 YFSETQ. CDR3 bases: TGCGCCAGCAGTCAGGGGGATAGCAATCAGCCCCAGCATTTT. It translates to CASSQGDSNQPQHF.

The chain recombines TRBV27 with TRBJ2-7; 9 positions match TRBD1. Germline CDR1 MNHEY, CDR2 SMNVEV (reference sequence). V lost 6 bases, J lost 2 bases, and 8 bases stayed unmatched. The CDR3 loop spans 15 amino acids. DNA of the CDR3: TGTGCCAGCAGCCCAGGGACAGGGAGCACCTACGAGCAGTACTTC. It yields the protein CASSPGTGSTYEQYF.

This chain joins TRBV27 and TRBJ2-1; 7 nucleotides align to TRBD2. The CDR3 extends over 18 amino acids. CDR1 MNHEY and CDR2 SMNVEV come from the germline V gene (reference sequence). After removal of 2 bases from V and 2 bases from J, the junction contained 12 bases not matched to a gene. This CDR3 is CASSLEFWAGVTYNEQFF. The CDR3 coding sequence is TGTGCCAGCAGTTTAGAGTTCTGGGCGGGAGTTACCTACAATGAGCAGTTCTTC.

This clone was observed a handful of times. This chain links TRBV6-1 with TRBJ2-3; TRBD1 might be the D (6 bases). V dropped 0 bases and J dropped 2 bases, with 12 bases sitting between them. Germline V gives CDR1 MNHNS, CDR2 SASEGT. The CDR3 runs to 16 residues. CDR3 protein: CASSEAPGAVTDTQYF. DNA for the CDR3: TGTGCCAGCAGTGAAGCGCCAGGGGCGGTCACAGATACGCAGTATTTT.

The CDR3 protein is CAWSVLAFRLDTQYF. The DNA of the CDR3 is TGTGCCTGGAGTGTACTGGCCTTCAGGTTGGATACGCAGTATTTT. The genes are TRBV30 and TRBJ2-3; D uncertain. V dropped 0 bases and J dropped 6 bases, with 16 bases sitting between them. Germline V gene lookup returns CDR1 GTSNPN and CDR2 SVGIG (reference sequence). The CDR3 covers 15 residues. Complete variable domain (other parts from reference TRBV30 and TRBJ2-3): SQTIHQWPATLVQPVGSPLSLECTVEGTSNPNLYWYRQAAGRGLQLLFYSVGIGQISSEVPQNLSASRPQDRQFILSSKKLLLSDSGFYLCAWSVLAFRLDTQYFGPGTRLTVL.

This clone turned up a few times. The chain has TRBV10-3 and TRBJ1-1; the match to TRBD1 covers 9 bases. Per the germline V gene, CDR1 is ENHRY and CDR2 is SYGVKD. This CDR3 region has 14 residues. V lost 5 bases and J lost 2; bases outside the gene matches: 3. The DNA for the CDR3 is TGTGCCATCAGTTGGACAGGGGCAAACACTGAAGCTTTCTTT. Protein: CAISWTGANTEAFF.

The chain links TRBV29-1 to TRBJ2-5, with 7 bases lining up with TRBD1. Germline V gene data show CDR1 as SQVTM and CDR2 as ANQGSEA. The V and J ends lost 7 bases and 3 bases, in that order; junction bases with no gene match: 11. The CDR3 totals 14 residues. CDR3 protein: CSDRIDRDKETQYF. DNA for the CDR3: TGCAGCGATCGGATCGACAGGGATAAAGAGACCCAGTACTTC.

V gene TRBV19 combines with J gene TRBJ2-5; no definite D call. CDR1 is LNHDA, CDR2 SQIVND, per germline (reference sequence). The CDR3 has 15 amino acids. V was pared by 5 bases and J by 3 bases, with 16 bases between. The CDR3 sequence is CASSRYVATKETQYF. As DNA, the CDR3 is TGTGCCAGTAGTCGCTACGTGGCAACCAAAGAGACCCAGTACTTC.

The chain links TRBV5-1 to TRBJ1-4; D perhaps matches TRBD1 (5 bases). Deletions cut 1 base from V and 6 bases from J, with 13 bases between. The CDR3 totals 15 residues. Germline loops: CDR1 SGHRS, CDR2 YFSETQ. CDR3 nucleotide sequence: TGCGCCAGCAGCTTGTTTCCCGGGGCCGATGAAAAACTGTTTTTT. Amino acid sequence: CASSLFPGADEKLFF.

In this sample, this clone turned up a few times. Here the CDR3 reads CASSQTGENYGYTF. DNA for the CDR3: TGTGCCAGCTCACAGACAGGGGAAAACTATGGCTACACCTTC. The chain couples TRBV18 to TRBJ1-2; 8 bases match TRBD1. Germline CDR1 KGHSH, CDR2 LQKENI. The trim removed 4 bases at V and 2 bases at J, leaving 3 bases unmatched. The CDR3 totals 14 residues.

J is TRBJ1-2 and V is TRBV10-3; TRBD1 matches at 7 bases. The length of the CDR3 is 14 residues. From germline, CDR1 is ENHRY and CDR2 SYGVKD. V trimming: 11 bases; J trimming: 7 bases; junction bases outside the gene matches: 16. DNA for the CDR3: TGTGCCGTCCGCCTCGGGACAGCCCAAAGTGGCTACACCTTC. Translating it yields CAVRLGTAQSGYTF.

The V call is TRBV29-1, the J call TRBJ1-1; D ambiguous. CDR1 is SQVTM, CDR2 ANQGSEA, per germline. The CDR3 is 12 residues long. Trimming removed 4 bases from V and 0 bases from J, with 6 bases in between. Here the CDR3 DNA reads TGCAGCGTTGGACGTATGAACACTGAAGCTTTCTTT. Translating it yields CSVGRMNTEAFF.

V gene TRBV3-1 (or the pseudogene TRBV3-2) combines with J gene TRBJ2-2; 7 bases match TRBD2. The CDR3 has 13 residues. After removal of 4 bases from V and 7 bases from J, the junction contained 3 bases not matched to a gene. The germline CDR1 and CDR2 sequences are LGHDT and YNNKEL (reference sequence). The CDR3 region is CASSRGGDGELFF. In DNA form, the CDR3 reads TGTGCCAGCAGCCGCGGGGGTGACGGGGAGCTGTTTTTT.

This sequence joins TRBV6-5 and TRBJ1-2; D is possibly TRBD1 (5 bases). CDR1 MNHEY and CDR2 SVGAGI come from the germline V gene. Trimming took off 6 bases at V and 4 bases at J, with 12 bases between the two ends. This CDR3 is 13 amino acids long. The DNA for the CDR3 is TGTGCCAGCAGACCGGGGCTCAGCTATGGCTACACCTTC. Translated, it gives CASRPGLSYGYTF.

The V and J genes are TRBV29-1 and TRBJ2-1; TRBD2 matches 7 bases. Germline CDR1 reads SQVTM; CDR2 reads ANQGSEA. J was trimmed by 6 bases and V by 4 bases; bases with no gene match: 6. This CDR3 comprises 13 residues. The CDR3 DNA is TGCAGCGTTGGCGGGACTATCCCCAATGAGCAGTTCTTC. Translation gives CSVGGTIPNEQFF.

The rearrangement joins TRBV10-3 to TRBJ2-7, with 9 bases identical to TRBD2. The germline CDR1 and CDR2 sequences are ENHRY and SYGVKD. CDR3 length equals 16 residues. With V trimmed by 0 bases and J by 1 base, 4 bases remained unmatched. CDR3 region: CAISESAGGASYEQYF. The CDR3 coding sequence is TGTGCCATCAGTGAGTCAGCGGGAGGAGCTTCCTACGAGCAGTACTTC.

The gene calls are TRBV7-6 and TRBJ1-1, with D tentatively TRBD1 (5 bases). The CDR3 contains 16 residues. CDR1 is SGHVS and CDR2 is FNYEAQ in the germline V gene. The V and J ends lost 0 bases and 1 base respectively, with 12 bases between them. The CDR3 is CASSLALGQSNTEAFF. As DNA, the CDR3 is TGTGCCAGCAGCTTAGCGTTGGGGCAGTCGAACACTGAAGCTTTCTTT.

The genes are TRBV6-4 and TRBJ2-3; 9 positions agree with TRBD1. This CDR3 spans 16 amino acids. J gave up 3 bases and V 4 bases, and 8 bases lay outside the gene matches. CDR1 and CDR2 (germline): MRHNA, SNTAGT. CDR3 amino acids: CASSVDRGTGTDTQYF. DNA of the CDR3: TGTGCCAGCAGTGTCGACAGGGGGACAGGGACAGATACGCAGTATTTT.